This T cell receptor beta chain was recorded in a study of human T cells and chemical hapten exposure. Each CDR3 protein is one row after TCRdb ran MiXCR on the RACE reads. The sample contains 75,000 to 100,000 distinct CDR3 sequences, roughly an eighth of which appear only once. As to time point: patch test 1, 2 weeks after DPC sensitization. Described treatment: therapeutic diphenylcyclopropenone sensitization with weekly scalp DPC. The TCR was taken from a woman aged 35 to 49 with alopecia areata. Some clones in this sample may be carry-over from other donors' samples. The sequences come from whole blood, collected in connection with sensitization to the hapten diphenylcyclopropenone (DPC).

CDR3 bases: TGCAGCGTTGACTTTACGGGGACTAGCGGGAGTATTTCCCGCTCCTACGAGCAGTACTTC. Encoded protein: CSVDFTGTSGSISRSYEQYF. The chain combines TRBV29-1 with TRBJ2-7, with 14 bases matching TRBD2. Germline CDR1 reads SQVTM; CDR2 reads ANQGSEA. The CDR3 extends over 20 amino acids. V lost 3 bases, J lost 0 bases, and 16 bases stayed unmatched.